This T cell receptor (beta chain) was found in a study of T cell repertoires in cytomegalovirus infection. Across the study: Carrying CMV and the relevant HLA type showed in public TCR beta signatures.

One entry per CDR3 protein, called by TCRdb with MiXCR from the reads. Of approximately 1,000,000 distinct CDR3 sequences listed, around 29% were seen once; the top ten hold around an eighth. The CDR3 extends over 15 amino acids. Trimming pared 1 base from V and 2 bases from J, leaving 10 bases between. In germline, CDR1 is LNHNV, CDR2 YYDKDF (reference sequence). Remarks on this clonotype: Its target is not known.

This TCR was recovered from a human donor in good health (CMV status not recorded). Some clones in this sample may be carry-over from other donors' samples. V usage is TRBV15 and J usage is TRBJ2-3; D is undetermined. Sequencing was performed on cultured CD8+ T cells from PBMCs, taken from culture after CMV antigen stimulation. The CDR3 DNA follows: TGTGCCACCAGCAGAGTTAGGGTTTACACAGATACGCAGTATTTT. It codes for CATSRVRVYTDTQYF. Supplemented by reference TRBV15 and TRBJ2-3, the full variable domain reads DAMVIQNPRYQVTQFGKPVTLSCSQTLNHNVMYWYQQKSSQAPKLLFHYYDKDFNNEADTPDNFQSRRPNTSFCFLDIRSPGLGDTAMYLCATSRVRVYTDTQYFGPGTRLTVL.